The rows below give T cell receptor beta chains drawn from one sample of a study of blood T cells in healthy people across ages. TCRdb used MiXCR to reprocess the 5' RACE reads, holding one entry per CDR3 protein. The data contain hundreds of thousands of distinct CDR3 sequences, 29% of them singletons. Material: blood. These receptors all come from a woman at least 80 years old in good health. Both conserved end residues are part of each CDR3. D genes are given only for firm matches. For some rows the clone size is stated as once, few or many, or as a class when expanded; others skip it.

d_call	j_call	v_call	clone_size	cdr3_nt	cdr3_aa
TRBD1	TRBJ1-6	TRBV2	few	TGTGCCAGCAGGGCCGACAGGGGGGTTTCACCCCTCCACTTT	CASRADRGVSPLHF
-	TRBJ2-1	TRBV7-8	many	TGTGCCAGCAGCTTAGCGGGCGTGCTCTCCTACAATGAGCAGTTCTTC	CASSLAGVLSYNEQFF
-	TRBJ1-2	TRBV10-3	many	TGTGCCATCAGTGAGAATCCAGGAAACTATAGCTACACCTTC	CAISENPGNYSYTF
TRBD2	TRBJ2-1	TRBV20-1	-	TGCACCTTACTAGCGGGGAATAGCAATGAGCAGTTCTTC	CTLLAGNSNEQFF
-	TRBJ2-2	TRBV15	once	TGTGCCACCAGCAGAGGACAGACCAACACCGGGGAGCTGTTTTTT	CATSRGQTNTGELFF
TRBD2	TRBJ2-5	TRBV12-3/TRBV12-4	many	TGTGCCAGCAGTTTATCTAGCGGGGGGGGGCAAGAGACCCAGTACTTC	CASSLSSGGGQETQYF
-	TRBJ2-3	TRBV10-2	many	TGCGCCAGCAGTGAGCACAGGGTCGAAGATACGCAGTATTTT	CASSEHRVEDTQYF
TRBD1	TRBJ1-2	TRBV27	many	TGTGCCAGCAGTTTATCCGGGACAGGGGGCGGAAGATTGGCCTATGGCTACACCTTC	CASSLSGTGGGRLAYGYTF
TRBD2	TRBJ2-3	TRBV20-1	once	TGCAGTGCCCTTGGCGGGAGAGATACGCAGTATTTT	CSALGGRDTQYF
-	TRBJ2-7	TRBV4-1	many	TGCGCCAGCAGCCAAGAGGGGCAGGGGACCTACGAGCAGTACTTC	CASSQEGQGTYEQYF
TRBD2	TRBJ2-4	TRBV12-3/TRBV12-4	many	TGTGCCAGCAGTCAAGCGGGAGGCGCCAAAAACATTCAGTACTTC	CASSQAGGAKNIQYF
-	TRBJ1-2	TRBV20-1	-	TGCAGTGCTAAGAATGGCTACACCTTC	CSAKNGYTF
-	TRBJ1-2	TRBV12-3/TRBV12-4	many	TGTGCCAGCAGTCCCTCGGGCCTATATGGCTACACCTTC	CASSPSGLYGYTF
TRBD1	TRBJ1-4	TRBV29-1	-	TGCAGCGTGGGGACAGGGTTAACTAATGAAAAACTGTTTTTT	CSVGTGLTNEKLFF
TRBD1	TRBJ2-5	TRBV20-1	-	TGCAGTGCTGCCGGGACAGGGGAGGAAGAGACCCAGTACTTC	CSAAGTGEEETQYF
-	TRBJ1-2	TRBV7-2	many	TGTGCCAGCAGCTTACCCCTAATAAACTATGGCTACACCTTC	CASSLPLINYGYTF
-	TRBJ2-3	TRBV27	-	TGTGTCAGCAGTTTACGAGTGACAGCCCTCACAGATACGCAGTATTTT	CVSSLRVTALTDTQYF
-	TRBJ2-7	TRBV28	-	TGTGCCAGCAGGAGGGGGGTGGGGGCCTACGAGCAGTACTTC	CASRRGVGAYEQYF
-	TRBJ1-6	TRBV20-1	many	TGCAGTGCTAACCCGCTGGGGGAGGGAAATTCACCCCTCCACTTT	CSANPLGEGNSPLHF
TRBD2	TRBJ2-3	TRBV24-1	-	TGTGCCACCAGTGATTTGCCGAGCGGGGGGCTTTGCACAGATACGCAGTATTTT	CATSDLPSGGLCTDTQYF
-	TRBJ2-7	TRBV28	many	TGTGCCAGCACCCAGCGGACACCTCTCGAGCAGTACTTC	CASTQRTPLEQYF
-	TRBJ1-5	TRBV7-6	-	TGTGCCAGCGTCGGGGGCGACGTTTTTGATGGTCAGCCCCAGCATTTT	CASVGGDVFDGQPQHF
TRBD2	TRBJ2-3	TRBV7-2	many	TGTGCCAGCAGCTTAGGCGGCCCTAGCGGGGTAGATACGCAGTATTTT	CASSLGGPSGVDTQYF
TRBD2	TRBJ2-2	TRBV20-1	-	TGCAGTGCCAAATACGGGGGGAGCACCGGGGAGCTGTTTTTT	CSAKYGGSTGELFF
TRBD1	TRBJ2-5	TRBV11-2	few	TGTGCCGGCAGCTTACGGAGGACAGGGGAAGAGACCCAGTACTTC	CAGSLRRTGEETQYF
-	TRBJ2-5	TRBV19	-	TGTGCCAGTAGTCCCCCGAATGGGGCCCCAACTGAGACCCAGTACTTC	CASSPPNGAPTETQYF
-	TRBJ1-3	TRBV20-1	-	TGCAGCCTAGCTTCTAGGTACAGAAACACCATATATTTT	CSLASRYRNTIYF
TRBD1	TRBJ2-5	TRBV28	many	TGTGCCAGCAGGGCAGGGGGCGAAGAGACCCAGTACTTC	CASRAGGEETQYF
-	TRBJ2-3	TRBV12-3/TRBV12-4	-	TGTGCCAGCAGCCAGGGGTCGGTCGGGCTCTTTTATACGCAGTATTTT	CASSQGSVGLFYTQYF
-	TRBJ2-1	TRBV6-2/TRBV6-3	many	TGTGCCAGCAGAACCCGCCGGGTCAGCTACAATGAGCAGTTCTTC	CASRTRRVSYNEQFF
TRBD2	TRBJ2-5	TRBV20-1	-	TGCAGTGCTAGAGTAGCGGGGGGGGGTGGGACCCAGTACTTC	CSARVAGGGGTQYF
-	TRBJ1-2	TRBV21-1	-	TGTGCCGGCAGCAATTTCGACCCCTATGGCTACACCTTC	CAGSNFDPYGYTF
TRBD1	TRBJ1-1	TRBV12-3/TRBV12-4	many	TGTGCCAGCAGTCTCGGACAGGGGAGATGGACTGAAGCTTTCTTT	CASSLGQGRWTEAFF
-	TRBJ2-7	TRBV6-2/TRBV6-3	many	TGTGCCAGCAGCCCCTACACAACGGGATACGAGCAGTACTTC	CASSPYTTGYEQYF
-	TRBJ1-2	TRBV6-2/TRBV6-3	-	TGTGCCAGCAGTGAAGGAAACTTTTATGGCTACACCTTC	CASSEGNFYGYTF
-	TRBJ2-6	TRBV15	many	TGTGCCACCAGCAGAGACTCTGGGGCCAACGTCCTGACTTTC	CATSRDSGANVLTF
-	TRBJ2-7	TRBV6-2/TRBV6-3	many	TGTGCCAGCAGAGTTGGGGGGCTCTCCTACGAGCAGTACTTC	CASRVGGLSYEQYF
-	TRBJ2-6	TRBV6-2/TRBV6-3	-	TGTGCCAGCAGTTATTCGGCAAGGGAAGAACTCGCCAACGTCCTGACTTTC	CASSYSAREELANVLTF
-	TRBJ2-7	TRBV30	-	TGTGCCTGGACTAACGGAGCGGGCGAGCAGTACTTC	CAWTNGAGEQYF
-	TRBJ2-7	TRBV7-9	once	TGTGCCAGCAGGTTAACCGGGACGGGGACCTACAATGAGCAGTACTTC	CASRLTGTGTYNEQYF
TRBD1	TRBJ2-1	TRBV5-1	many	TGCGCCAGCAGCCTAGGATGGGACAGGGCTTCCTACAATGAGCAGTTCTTC	CASSLGWDRASYNEQFF
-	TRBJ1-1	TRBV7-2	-	TGTACCAGCAGCCCCACGTCAGGGTTGAACACTGAAGCTTTCTTT	CTSSPTSGLNTEAFF
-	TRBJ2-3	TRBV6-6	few	TGTGCCAGCAAAAAACCCGCGGGAGATACGCAGTATTTT	CASKKPAGDTQYF
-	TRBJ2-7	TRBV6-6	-	TGTGCCAGCAGTTACCAGGGGAACTACAATGAGCAGTACTTC	CASSYQGNYNEQYF
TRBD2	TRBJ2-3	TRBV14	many	TGTGCCAGCAGCCAAAGGTTACTAGCGGGCACAGATACGCAGTATTTT	CASSQRLLAGTDTQYF
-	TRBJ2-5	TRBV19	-	TGTACCAGTACCCGAACGGCGGGGGAGACCCAGTACTTC	CTSTRTAGETQYF
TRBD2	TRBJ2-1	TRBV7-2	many	TGTGCCAGCAGCGGAGCCGGACTAGCGGGCGGGATTGAGCAGTTCTTC	CASSGAGLAGGIEQFF
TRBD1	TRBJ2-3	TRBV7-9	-	TGTGCCAGCAGCAACGGGGACAGGGGTACAGATACGCAGTATTTT	CASSNGDRGTDTQYF
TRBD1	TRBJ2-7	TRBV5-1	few	TGCGCCAGCAGACGAGGACAGGGAGCCTACGAGCAGTACTTC	CASRRGQGAYEQYF
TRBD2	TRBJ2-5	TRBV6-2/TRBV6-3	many	TGTGCCAGCTCGACGACTAGCGGGGAAGAGACCCAGTACTTC	CASSTTSGEETQYF
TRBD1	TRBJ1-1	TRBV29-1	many	TGCAGCGTTTCTTCCGGGACAGGGAACACTGAAGCTTTCTTT	CSVSSGTGNTEAFF
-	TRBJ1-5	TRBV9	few	TGTGCCAGCAGCCCGAGTAGCAGCCAAATCAGCCCCCAGCATTTT	CASSPSSSQISPQHF
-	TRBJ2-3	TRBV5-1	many	TGCGCCAGCAGCTTGGCGGGGTTCACAGATACGCAGTATTTT	CASSLAGFTDTQYF
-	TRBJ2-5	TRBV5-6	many	TGTGCCAGCAGCTTTCTCAAATCTTTCTCATTTTGGGAGCGGGAGACCCAGTACTTC	CASSFLKSFSFWERETQYF
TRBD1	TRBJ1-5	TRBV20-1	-	TGCAGTGCTAGAAGGACAGGGGATACTAGGAGCAATCAGCCCCAGCATTTT	CSARRTGDTRSNQPQHF
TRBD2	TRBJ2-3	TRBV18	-	TGTGCCAGCTCACCAAAGGCGGGGGGCTCCACAGATACGCAGTATTTT	CASSPKAGGSTDTQYF
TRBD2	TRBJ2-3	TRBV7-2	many	TGTGCCAGCAGCTTAGTGGCTAGCGGGGGTGTTAGCGGTGATACGCAGTATTTT	CASSLVASGGVSGDTQYF
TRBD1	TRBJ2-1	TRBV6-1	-	TGTGCCGCCTACGACAGGGCCTTCTCCTACAATGAGCAGTTCTTC	CAAYDRAFSYNEQFF
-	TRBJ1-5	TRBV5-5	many	TGTGCCAGCAGCGGGACACTCAATCAGCCCCAGCATTTT	CASSGTLNQPQHF
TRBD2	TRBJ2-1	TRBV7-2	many	TGTGCCAGCAGCCCTCGACTAGCGGGGGGGCGGGTAAATGAGCAGTTCTTC	CASSPRLAGGRVNEQFF